Many counts were recorded for the clone carrying this T cell receptor (beta chain). Its antigen is currently unknown. This CDR3 is 15 amino acids long. Germline V gene sequence: CDR1 SGHVS, CDR2 FQNEAQ. Trimming took off 5 bases at V and 0 bases at J, with 12 bases between the two ends. The data derive from a study of T cell repertoires in cytomegalovirus infection. At the level of the study: CMV epitopes that were recently identified and HLA-C-restricted were used alongside well-studied HLA-B-restricted ones. Indications of both CMV infection and matching HLA type were provided by public TCR beta signatures.

TCRdb itself ran the reads through MiXCR, one entry per CDR3 protein. The repertoire consists of about 830,000 distinct CDR3 sequences, with approximately 30% occurring once and the leading ten covering 9.5% to 15%. The gene calls are TRBV7-8 and TRBJ2-3; D is perhaps TRBD1 (6 bases). Here the sequenced sample was cultured CD8+ T cells from PBMCs, taken from culture after CMV antigen stimulation. The TCR comes from a human donor in good health (CMV status not recorded). Some clones in this sample may be carry-over from other donors' samples. The CDR3 nucleotides are TGTGCCAGCAGCCAACAGGGCACTAGCACAGATACGCAGTATTTT. This gives the protein CASSQQGTSTDTQYF.